These 4 T cell receptor beta chains originate from one sample sequenced in a study of early T cells in non-severe SARS-CoV-2 infection. MiXCR was run by TCRdb on the 5' RACE reads, yielding one entry per CDR3 protein. The sample has about 110,000 distinct CDR3 sequences; about 12% are singletons. The sample was whole blood, taken at baseline. The receptor set was obtained from an adult who was a healthcare worker with PCR-confirmed SARS-CoV-2 infection or an uninfected control (not recorded which).

This clonotype was counted only a few times. The chain combines TRBV20-1 with TRBJ2-3; 8 bases fit TRBD2. This CDR3 spans 14 amino acids. Germline V gene data show CDR1 as DFQATT and CDR2 as SNEGSKA (reference sequence). The J segment lost 2 bases and the V segment lost 2 bases, leaving 3 bases of the junction unmatched. CDR3 residues: CSARMRGVTDTQYF. The CDR3, as DNA: TGCAGTGCTAGAATGCGGGGGGTCACAGATACGCAGTATTTT.

The rearrangement joins TRBV7-2 to TRBJ2-5; TRBD1 matches at 7 bases. The germline V gene has CDR1 SGHTA and CDR2 FQGNSA. This CDR3 is 17 amino acids long. The J segment lost 2 bases and the V segment lost 7 bases, leaving 16 bases of the junction unmatched. The CDR3: CASTQGLLTGAQETQYF. CDR3 DNA sequence: TGTGCCAGCACCCAAGGCCTCCTCACAGGGGCTCAAGAGACCCAGTACTTC.

This sequence joins TRBV12-3 or TRBV12-4 and TRBJ2-7, with D possibly being TRBD2 (7 bases). Trimming removed 8 bases from V and 4 bases from J, with 18 bases in between. The CDR3 runs to 14 residues. The CDR3 region has the DNA TGTGCCAGCCGAAGAGGGGGGGAAACGTACGAGCAGTACTTC. This sequence encodes CASRRGGETYEQYF.

In this sample, this clonotype turned up many times. The V gene is TRBV5-1, the J gene TRBJ1-4, with a weak D call TRBD1 (5 bases). Trimming removed 3 bases from V and 0 bases from J, with 9 bases in between. Germline CDR1 is SGHRS and CDR2 is YFSETQ. The CDR3 is 15 amino acids. Written as DNA, the CDR3 is TGCGCCAGCAGCTCCCAACAGGCAACTAATGAAAAACTGTTTTTT. Translating it yields CASSSQQATNEKLFF.